The next 26 T cell receptor beta chains were all read from a single sample in a study of T cells in Graves' hyperthyroidism and ophthalmopathy. The source material, RNA transcripts, was used to amplify TCR beta CDR3 regions. TCR CDR3 regions were first amplified by RT-PCR with HTBI primers. In TCRdb, the multiplex PCR reads were re-called with MiXCR into one record per CDR3 protein. In the table there are a few hundred thousand distinct CDR3 sequences, over 20% of which are singletons. The sample was blood. These receptors came from a woman between 50 and 59 years old with Graves' hyperthyroidism.

The chain is built from TRBV7-9 and TRBJ1-1; D is possibly TRBD1 (5 bases). Germline V gives CDR1 SEHNR, CDR2 FQNEAQ (reference sequence). Trimming stripped 3 bases from V and 1 base from J, with 12 bases between. This CDR3 spans 15 amino acids. The chain's CDR3 is CASSFTKGANTEAFF. CDR3 nucleotides: TGTGCCAGCAGCTTCACTAAAGGGGCGAACACTGAAGCTTTCTTT.

This clonotype was counted many times. The chain recombines TRBV20-1 with TRBJ2-3; D ambiguous. The CDR3 runs 10 residues. V was shortened by 4 bases and J by 3 bases, with 2 bases between the two germline ends. Per germline, CDR1 DFQATT and CDR2 SNEGSKA (reference sequence). CDR3 bases: TGCAGTGCTACGACAGATACGCAGTATTTT. Protein: CSATTDTQYF.

V and J are TRBV6-1 and TRBJ2-5, with 10 bases lining up with TRBD2. Trimming at V came to 6 bases and at J to 2 bases, leaving 9 bases not matched to a gene. The CDR3 is 16 residues long. Germline CDR1 is MNHNS and CDR2 is SASEGT. The DNA of the CDR3 is TGTGCCAGCAGACCCCTCCGGACTAGCGGACAAGAGACCCAGTACTTC. Translated, it gives CASRPLRTSGQETQYF.

The sample holds a few counts of this clonotype. CDR3 sequence (DNA): TGTGCCAGTCAACGGGTCTTACAGGGGGAGCAGCCCCAGCATTTT. Encoded protein: CASQRVLQGEQPQHF. The chain recombines TRBV19 with TRBJ1-5; TRBD1 matches at 8 bases. The trim removed 8 bases at V and 7 bases at J, leaving 13 bases unmatched. CDR1 and CDR2 from the germline V gene are LNHDA and SQIVND (reference sequence). The CDR3 is 15 residues long.

The chain carries TRBV6-1 and TRBJ2-3; 15 bases fit TRBD2. V shed 8 bases and J 2 bases; nucleotides not matched to a gene: 17. The germline CDR1 and CDR2 sequences are MNHNS and SASEGT. The CDR3 length is 20 residues. Here the CDR3 reads CASGLGTSGGLSPYTDTQYF. For the CDR3, the DNA is TGTGCCAGCGGCCTAGGGACTAGCGGGGGGTTGTCTCCCTACACAGATACGCAGTATTTT.

This clonotype was recorded many times. CDR3 coding DNA: TGTGCCAGCAGTTACCGGGACACCGGGGAGCTGTTTTTT. Protein product: CASSYRDTGELFF. This chain connects TRBV6-2 or TRBV6-3 to TRBJ2-2; D ambiguous. The CDR3 contains 13 residues. CDR1 is MNHEY, CDR2 SVGEGT, per germline. V lost 2 bases to trimming and J lost 3 bases, with 4 bases between them.

This clonotype was counted at least ten times. DNA for the CDR3: TGTGCCACCCTCGGAGGGGGTCCGTACGAGCAGTACTTC. Its translation is CATLGGGPYEQYF. The gene calls are TRBV28 and TRBJ2-7; D tentatively fits TRBD1 or TRBD2 (6 bases each). Looked up from germline, CDR1 is MDHEN and CDR2 is SYDVKM. V was cut by 10 bases and J by 4 bases, with 17 bases left in between. The CDR3 is 13 amino acids.

Many counts were recorded for this clonotype. The CDR3 here is CASSASVLRDTEAFF. The CDR3 DNA is TGCGCCAGCAGTGCGTCCGTCCTTCGGGACACTGAAGCTTTCTTT. The J gene is TRBJ1-1, the V gene TRBV10-1; the D is unclear. Germline assignment: CDR1 WNHNN and CDR2 SYGVQD (reference sequence). Between the trimmed V and J ends, which lost 4 bases and 3 bases, there was a span of 15 bases. The CDR3 contains 15 residues.

This clonotype was observed at least ten times. The chain carries TRBV20-1 and TRBJ2-5; a weak D match, TRBD1 (5 bases). The CDR3 covers 14 residues. Germline CDR1 and CDR2: DFQATT and SNEGSKA (reference sequence). V shed 6 bases and J shed 5 bases, with 19 bases lying between them. The DNA of the CDR3 is TGCAGTGCCCCCCAATCCTTGGGGCGGGAGACCCAGTACTTC. This encodes CSAPQSLGRETQYF.

This clonotype occurred a few times. V and J are TRBV6-1 and TRBJ1-2, with 8 bases lining up with TRBD1. Trimming cost V 6 bases and J 7 bases; bases outside gene matches: 4. Germline-derived CDR1 and CDR2 are MNHNS and SASEGT. The CDR3 extends over 12 amino acids. CDR3 sequence reads: CASRGTGGGYTF. The CDR3 nucleotides are TGTGCCAGCAGGGGAACAGGGGGTGGCTACACCTTC.

The chain joins TRBV10-3 to TRBJ1-4; weak D call: TRBD1 (6 bases). CDR1 is ENHRY, CDR2 SYGVKD, per germline. The germline V and J ends were trimmed by 6 bases and 8 bases, with 13 bases remaining between them. This CDR3 spans 13 amino acids. For the CDR3, the DNA is TGTGCCATCAGGGAGGGACATGCCGAAAAACTGTTTTTT. It specifies CAIREGHAEKLFF.

This clonotype was observed a few times. Mismatch with germline at one junction end may stem from a read error. This chain uses TRBV4-2 with TRBJ2-2, with D tentatively TRBD2 (7 bases). The germline CDR1 and CDR2 sequences are LGHNA and YNFKEQ. CDR3 length: 17 amino acids. CDR3 in DNA: TGTGCCAGCAGTCAAGTACGGGGGGCGCGGGGCACCGGGGAGCTGTTTTTT. Protein sequence: CASSQVRGARGTGELFF.

This clonotype was seen a handful of times. CDR3 nucleotides: TGTGCCAGCAGCTTACTAGCTCAAGAGACCCAGTACTTC. Protein sequence: CASSLLAQETQYF. The rearrangement joins TRBV7-3 to TRBJ2-5; tentatively, D is TRBD2 (5 bases). This CDR3 comprises 13 residues. Germline-derived CDR1 and CDR2 are SGHTA and FQGTGA. Trimming took 2 bases from V and 2 from J, leaving 6 bases between them.

This clonotype was counted between two and nine times. The V and J genes are TRBV28 and TRBJ1-2; 12 bases line up with TRBD1. CDR1 and CDR2 from the germline V gene are MDHEN and SYDVKM. J gave up 6 bases and V 4 bases, and 6 bases lay outside the gene matches. This CDR3 spans 15 amino acids. The CDR3 DNA sequence: TGTGCCAGCAGTTCCGGGACAGGGGGCGCGGATGGCTACACCTTC. This encodes CASSSGTGGADGYTF.

This clonotype was detected ten times or more. The rearrangement joins TRBV2 to TRBJ2-3; 13 bases line up with TRBD2. The J segment lost 4 bases and the V segment lost 4 bases, leaving 2 bases of the junction unmatched. In germline, CDR1 is SNHLY, CDR2 FYNNEI. The CDR3 extends over 15 amino acids. CDR3 residues: CASSVGLAGADTQYF. The CDR3, as DNA: TGTGCCAGCAGTGTAGGACTAGCGGGGGCAGATACGCAGTATTTT.

In its sample, this clonotype was seen many times. V usage is TRBV20-1 and J usage is TRBJ1-5; D is perhaps TRBD1 (5 bases). The CDR3 length is 13 residues. Germline-derived CDR1 and CDR2 are DFQATT and SNEGSKA (reference sequence). V lost 8 bases to trimming and J lost 3 bases, with 14 bases between them. The CDR3 loop is CSPGGEDNQPQHF. The DNA of the CDR3 is TGCAGTCCCGGGGGGGAGGACAATCAGCCCCAGCATTTT.

This clonotype was counted ten times or more. Here the CDR3 reads CSAWTGGNYGYTF. In DNA form, the CDR3 reads TGCAGTGCTTGGACAGGGGGAAACTATGGCTACACCTTC. V gene TRBV20-1 combines with J gene TRBJ1-2, with 10 bases that match TRBD1. Trimming at V came to 5 bases and at J to 2 bases, leaving 2 bases not matched to a gene. Germline V lookup: CDR1 DFQATT, CDR2 SNEGSKA (reference sequence). The CDR3 loop spans 13 amino acids.

This clonotype was detected only a few times. The CDR3 region is CASSSAGRESSGNTIYF. The CDR3, as DNA: TGTGCCAGCAGCTCTGCCGGACGGGAAAGCTCTGGAAACACCATATATTTT. The chain recombines TRBV7-2 with TRBJ1-3; D is unresolved. The CDR3 is 17 residues long. Germline CDR1 reads SGHTA; CDR2 reads FQGNSA. Trimming took off 4 bases at V and 0 bases at J, with 16 bases between the two ends.

There are many counts of this clonotype. This rearrangement joins TRBV5-1 to TRBJ1-4; a weak D match, TRBD1 (5 bases). Germline CDR1 and CDR2: SGHRS and YFSETQ. V was shortened by 1 base and J by 4 bases, with 17 bases between the two germline ends. The CDR3 spans 17 residues. CDR3 residues: CASSLFGSTASNEKLFF. DNA for the CDR3: TGCGCCAGCAGCTTGTTCGGCTCGACAGCGAGTAATGAAAAACTGTTTTTT.

This clonotype was found many times. The chain employs TRBV30 and TRBJ1-1; D gene uncertain. Germline-derived CDR1 and CDR2 are GTSNPN and SVGIG (reference sequence). This CDR3 contains 11 residues. The ends were cut back, 3 bases at V and 6 bases at J, with 8 bases in the middle. The CDR3 loop reads CAWRDTPEAFF. In DNA, the CDR3 is TGTGCCTGGAGGGATACACCTGAAGCTTTCTTT.

Ten or more counts support this clonotype. The gene calls are TRBV6-1 and TRBJ1-2; the D gene is possibly TRBD1 (6 bases). The CDR3 spans 13 residues. Trimming left V 6 bases short and J 7 bases short, with 15 bases between. Per germline, CDR1 MNHNS and CDR2 SASEGT. This chain's CDR3 is CASSPRGEAGYTF. DNA of the CDR3: TGTGCCAGCAGCCCGAGGGGGGAAGCTGGCTACACCTTC.

In its sample, this clonotype was seen many times. The J gene is TRBJ1-1, the V gene TRBV10-3; a weak D match, TRBD1 (5 bases). This CDR3 is 14 amino acids long. V lost 6 bases and J lost 1, with 12 bases in between. Germline-derived CDR1 and CDR2 are ENHRY and SYGVKD. The CDR3 DNA reads TGTGCCATCAGGAACAGGAGCGCGAACACTGAAGCTTTCTTT. Its protein is CAIRNRSANTEAFF.

V gene TRBV10-3 combines with J gene TRBJ1-4; no firm D call. Germline CDR1 ENHRY, CDR2 SYGVKD. Trimming took off 10 bases at V and 0 bases at J, with 6 bases between the two ends. This CDR3 comprises 12 residues. CDR3 region: CATRATNEKLFF. The CDR3 DNA reads as TGTGCCACTAGAGCAACTAATGAAAAACTGTTTTTT.

About this clonotype itself: This may be a read error: a much more frequent sequence differs by one nucleotide. V and J are TRBV30 and TRBJ1-6; D may be TRBD1 (6 bases). CDR1 is GTSNPN and CDR2 is SVGIG in the germline V gene (reference sequence). CDR3 length: 14 amino acids. The CDR3, as DNA: TGTGCCTGGAAGGGGGTCTCCTATGATTCACCCCTCCACTTT. Translating gives CAWKGVSYDSPLHF. Supplemented by reference TRBV30 and TRBJ1-6, the full variable domain reads SQTIHQWPATLVQPVGSPLSLECTVEGTSNPNLYWYRQAAGRGLQLLFYSVGIGQISSEVPQNLSASRPQDRQFILSSKKLLLSDSGFYLCAWKGVSYDSPLHFGNGTRLTVT.

The V call is TRBV6-1, the J call TRBJ1-1; 7 bases map to TRBD1. Germline V gene data show CDR1 as MNHNS and CDR2 as SASEGT. V was pared by 5 bases and J by 7 bases, with 4 bases of the junction left unmatched. The CDR3 is made up of 12 amino acids. CDR3 nucleotides: TGTGCCAGCAGTAAAACAGGGGATGAAGCTTTCTTT. Protein product: CASSKTGDEAFF.

The chain employs TRBV10-1 and TRBJ2-3; 8 bases are a match to TRBD2. J lost 4 bases, V lost 6 bases, and 6 bases had no gene match. This CDR3 is 14 amino acids long. The germline gives CDR1 WNHNN, CDR2 SYGVQD (reference sequence). The chain's CDR3 is CASSHSGSADTQYF. CDR3 sequence (DNA): TGCGCCAGCAGCCACAGCGGGAGCGCAGATACGCAGTATTTT.